This T cell receptor (beta chain) originates from a study of T cell changes during pregnancy in multiple sclerosis. The count of this clone is one. The CDR3 totals 13 residues. CDR1 is MNHEY and CDR2 is SVGAGI in the germline V gene. Trimming shortened V by 0 bases and J by 6 bases, and 8 bases separated the two germline ends. Clones were sequenced by immunoSEQ multiplex PCR, and TCRdb holds only the in-frame ones, with some missing. The table has tens of thousands of clones, roughly nine tenths seen once; the top ten hold around 0.63%. The rearrangement uses TRBV6-5 and TRBJ1-2; no clear D. The sequenced sample was CD4+ T cells from peripheral blood mononuclear cells, obtained in the first trimester of pregnancy. The sequence was obtained from a female donor with multiple sclerosis, enrolled in a pregnancy study. The CDR3 protein is CASSYSLRDGYTF. CDR3 coding DNA: TGTGCCAGCAGTTACTCTTTACGGGATGGCTACACCTTC.